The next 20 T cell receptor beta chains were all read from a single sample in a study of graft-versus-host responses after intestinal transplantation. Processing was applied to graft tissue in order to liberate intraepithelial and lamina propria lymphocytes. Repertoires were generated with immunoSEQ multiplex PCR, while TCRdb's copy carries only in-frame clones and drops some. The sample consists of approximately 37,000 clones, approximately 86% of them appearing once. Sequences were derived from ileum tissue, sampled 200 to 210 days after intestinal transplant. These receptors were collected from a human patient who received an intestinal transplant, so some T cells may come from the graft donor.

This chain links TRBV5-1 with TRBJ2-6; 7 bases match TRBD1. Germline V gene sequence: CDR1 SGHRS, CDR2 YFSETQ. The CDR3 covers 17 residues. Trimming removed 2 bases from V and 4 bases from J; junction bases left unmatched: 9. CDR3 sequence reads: CASSFYQQGLGANVLTF. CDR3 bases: TGCGCCAGCAGCTTTTACCAACAGGGGCTCGGGGCCAACGTCCTGACTTTC.

The CDR3 nucleotides are TGCAGTGCTAAGGACAGGCTGGGCTACACCTTC. It specifies CSAKDRLGYTF. The gene calls are TRBV20-1 and TRBJ1-2, with 7 bases identical to TRBD1. The germline CDR1 and CDR2 sequences are DFQATT and SNEGSKA (reference sequence). The J segment lost 8 bases and the V segment lost 4 bases, leaving 4 bases of the junction unmatched. This CDR3 comprises 11 residues.

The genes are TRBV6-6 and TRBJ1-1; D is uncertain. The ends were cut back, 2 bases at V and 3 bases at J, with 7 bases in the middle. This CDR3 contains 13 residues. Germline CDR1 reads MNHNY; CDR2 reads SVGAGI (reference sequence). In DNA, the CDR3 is TGTGCCAGCAGTTACAAGGCGGACACTGAAGCTTTCTTT. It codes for CASSYKADTEAFF.

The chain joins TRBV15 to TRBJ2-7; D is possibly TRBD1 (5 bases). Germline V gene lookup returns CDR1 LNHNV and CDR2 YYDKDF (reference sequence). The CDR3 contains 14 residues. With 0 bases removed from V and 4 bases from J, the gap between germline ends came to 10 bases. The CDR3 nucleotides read TGTGCCACCAGCAGAGATAAGGGGAAGTACGAGCAGTACTTC. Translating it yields CATSRDKGKYEQYF.

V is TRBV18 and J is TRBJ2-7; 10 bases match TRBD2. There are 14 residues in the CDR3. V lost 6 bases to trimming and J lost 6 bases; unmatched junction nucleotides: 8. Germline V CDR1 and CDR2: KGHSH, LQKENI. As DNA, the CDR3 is TGTGCCAGCTCCCTAGCGGGAGTGGCGAGCGAGCAGTACTTC. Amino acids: CASSLAGVASEQYF.

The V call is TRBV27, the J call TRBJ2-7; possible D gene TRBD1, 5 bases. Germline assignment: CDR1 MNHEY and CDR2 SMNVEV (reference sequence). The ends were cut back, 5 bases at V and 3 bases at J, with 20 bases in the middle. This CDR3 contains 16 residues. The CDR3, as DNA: TGTGCCAGCAGTCCGGTAACCCTGCACGACAGCTACGAGCAGTACTTC. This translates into CASSPVTLHDSYEQYF.

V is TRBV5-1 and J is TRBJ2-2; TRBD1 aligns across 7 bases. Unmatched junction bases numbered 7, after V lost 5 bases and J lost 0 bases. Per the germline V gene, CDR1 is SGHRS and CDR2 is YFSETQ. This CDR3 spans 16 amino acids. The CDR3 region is CASSLQGNANTGELFF. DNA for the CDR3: TGCGCCAGCAGTTTACAGGGGAACGCGAACACCGGGGAGCTGTTTTTT.

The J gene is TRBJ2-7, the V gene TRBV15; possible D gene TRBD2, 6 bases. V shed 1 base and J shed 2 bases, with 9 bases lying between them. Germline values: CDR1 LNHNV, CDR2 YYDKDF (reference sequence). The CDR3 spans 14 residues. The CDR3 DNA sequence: TGTGCCACCAGCAGAGGGGGGGTAACCTACGAGCAGTACTTC. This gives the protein CATSRGGVTYEQYF.

The CDR3 coding sequence is TGTGCCAGCAGTGATGCCTCGGGGGGTTCCACAGATACGCAGTATTTT. Protein product: CASSDASGGSTDTQYF. V usage is TRBV6-1 and J usage is TRBJ2-3; 7 positions match TRBD2. This CDR3 is 16 amino acids long. CDR1 and CDR2 (germline): MNHNS, SASEGT. The V segment lost 3 bases and the J segment 2 bases; nucleotides outside the gene matches: 8.

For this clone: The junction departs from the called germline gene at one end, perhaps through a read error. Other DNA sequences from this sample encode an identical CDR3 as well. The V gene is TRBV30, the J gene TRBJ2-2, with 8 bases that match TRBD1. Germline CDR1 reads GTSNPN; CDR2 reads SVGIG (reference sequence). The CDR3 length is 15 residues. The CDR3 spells CAWRLQGEVTGELFF. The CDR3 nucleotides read TGTGCCTGGAGGCTACAGGGGGAGGTCACCGGGGAGTTGTTTTTT.

The CDR3: CATSSGYGYTF. Written as DNA, the CDR3 is TGTGCCACCAGCAGTGGCTATGGCTACACCTTC. The rearrangement links TRBV15 to TRBJ1-2; D gene unclear. The CDR3 is 11 amino acids. The ends were cut back, 3 bases at V and 4 bases at J, with 3 bases in the middle. Looked up from germline, CDR1 is LNHNV and CDR2 is YYDKDF (reference sequence).

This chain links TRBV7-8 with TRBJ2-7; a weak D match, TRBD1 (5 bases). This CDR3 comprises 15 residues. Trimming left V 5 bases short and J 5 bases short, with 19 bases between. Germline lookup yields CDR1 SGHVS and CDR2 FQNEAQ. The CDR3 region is CASSEQAGDSHEQYF. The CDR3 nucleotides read TGTGCCAGCAGCGAACAGGCAGGAGATTCCCACGAGCAGTACTTC.

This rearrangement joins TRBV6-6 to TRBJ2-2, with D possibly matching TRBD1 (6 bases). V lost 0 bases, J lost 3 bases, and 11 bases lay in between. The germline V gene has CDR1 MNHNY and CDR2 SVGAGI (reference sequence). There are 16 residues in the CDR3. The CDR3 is CASSYSFTGYTGELFF. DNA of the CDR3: TGTGCCAGCAGTTACTCGTTTACAGGGTACACCGGGGAGCTGTTTTTT.

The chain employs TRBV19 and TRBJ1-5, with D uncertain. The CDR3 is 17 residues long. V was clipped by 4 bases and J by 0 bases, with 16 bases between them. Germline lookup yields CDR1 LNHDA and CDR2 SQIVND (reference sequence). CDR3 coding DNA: TGTGCCAGTAGTAGAGTTTATCAGATTTATAGCAATCAGCCCCAGCATTTT. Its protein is CASSRVYQIYSNQPQHF. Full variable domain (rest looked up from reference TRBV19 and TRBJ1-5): DGGITQSPKYLFRKEGQNVTLSCEQNLNHDAMYWYRQDPGQGLRLIYYSQIVNDFQKGDIAEGYSVSREKKESFPLTVTSAQKNPTAFYLCASSRVYQIYSNQPQHFGDGTRLSIL.

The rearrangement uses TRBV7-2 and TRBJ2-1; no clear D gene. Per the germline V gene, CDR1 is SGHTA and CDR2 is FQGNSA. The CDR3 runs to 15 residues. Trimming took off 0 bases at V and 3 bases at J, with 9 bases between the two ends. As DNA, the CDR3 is TGTGCCAGCAGCTTAGCGTCTTCTAGCTACAATGAGCAGTTCTTC. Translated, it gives CASSLASSSYNEQFF.

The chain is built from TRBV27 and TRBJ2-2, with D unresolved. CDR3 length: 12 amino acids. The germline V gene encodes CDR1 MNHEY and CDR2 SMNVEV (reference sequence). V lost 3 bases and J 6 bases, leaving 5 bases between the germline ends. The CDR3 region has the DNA TGTGCCAGCAGTTTCCCAGCCGGGGAGCTGTTTTTT. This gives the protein CASSFPAGELFF.

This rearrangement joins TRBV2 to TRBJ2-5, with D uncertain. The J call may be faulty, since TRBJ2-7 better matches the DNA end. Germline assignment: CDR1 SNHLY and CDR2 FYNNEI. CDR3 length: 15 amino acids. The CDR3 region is CASRDPQALPYEQYF. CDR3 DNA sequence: TGTGCCAGCAGGGACCCGCAGGCCCTGCCCTACGAGCAGTACTTC.

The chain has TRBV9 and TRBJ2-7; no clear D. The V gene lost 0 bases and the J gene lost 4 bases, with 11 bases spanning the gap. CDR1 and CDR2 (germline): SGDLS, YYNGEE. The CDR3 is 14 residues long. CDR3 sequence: CASSVDLGWYEQYF. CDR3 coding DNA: TGTGCCAGCAGCGTAGACCTGGGGTGGTACGAGCAGTACTTC. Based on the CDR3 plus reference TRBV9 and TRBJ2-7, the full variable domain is DSGVTQTPKHLITATGQRVTLRCSPRSGDLSVYWYQQSLDQGLQFLIQYYNGEERAKGNILERFSAQQFPDLHSELNLSSLELGDSALYFCASSVDLGWYEQYFGPGTRLTVT.

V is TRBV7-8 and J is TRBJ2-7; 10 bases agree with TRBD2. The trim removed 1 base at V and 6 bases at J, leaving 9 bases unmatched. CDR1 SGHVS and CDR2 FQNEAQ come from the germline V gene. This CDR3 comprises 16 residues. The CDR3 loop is CASSLVVGLAATEQYF. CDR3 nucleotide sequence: TGTGCCAGCAGCTTAGTGGTTGGACTAGCGGCGACCGAGCAGTACTTC.

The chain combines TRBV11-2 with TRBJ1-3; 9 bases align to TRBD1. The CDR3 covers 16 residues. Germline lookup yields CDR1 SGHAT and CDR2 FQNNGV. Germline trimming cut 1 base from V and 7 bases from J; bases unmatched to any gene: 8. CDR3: CASSLVHRGLWNTIYF. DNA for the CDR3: TGTGCCAGCAGCTTAGTTCACAGGGGGCTTTGGAACACCATATATTTT. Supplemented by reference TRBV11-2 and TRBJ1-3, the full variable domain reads EAGVAQSPRYKIIEKRQSVAFWCNPISGHATLYWYQQILGQGPKLLIQFQNNGVVDDSQLPKDRFSAERLKGVDSTLKIQPAKLEDSAVYLCASSLVHRGLWNTIYFGEGSWLTVV.